Given below is one T cell receptor (beta chain) in context. Its antigen remains undetermined. Base-call qualities are not available, and no considerably larger clone is one nucleotide away. The sample belongs to a study of T cell repertoires in cytomegalovirus infection (dated by TCRdb to between 2019 and 2020). Background for the entire study: Peptide stimulations targeted recently identified HLA-C-restricted CMV epitopes, whose presentation resists viral immunomodulation, together with well-studied HLA-B-restricted epitopes. Donor HLA type was relevant to the analysis, as public TCR beta signatures indicated carriage of CMV infection together with the matching HLA type. Overall study outcomes, separate from this receptor: The ex vivo response was dominated by HLA-C-restricted CMV-specific TCR beta clonotypes, which also provided the single most frequent clonotype in two of eight donors. In both this cohort and an independent approximately 370-donor cohort, the cumulative frequency of public TCR beta family members distinguished carriers of CMV infection plus the relevant HLA type.

For sequencing, an Illumina HiSeq 1500 was employed. TCRdb itself trimmed the public reads at Q25 with fastp, ran MiXCR and retained productive beta chains. When rows share a CDR3 protein, they turn into one entry using the most common DNA and genes. Within this sample are 830,000 or so distinct CDR3 sequences, with approximately 32% of them counted one time only. Around 11% of the sample is in the top ten clones. The treatment or condition tag for this specimen amounts to: in vitro stimulation with specific CMV peptide epitopes to enrich CMV-specific T cells. Looking up the germline V gene yields CDR1 SGHDN and CDR2 FVKESK. V loses 4 bases of germline sequence and J loses 5 bases, and the interval between the two ends is 25 bases. From the cysteine through the phenylalanine, the CDR3 covers 18 amino acids. The entry retains the CDR3 DNA only, 54 bases that are in frame from base 1.

This clonotype was sampled from a human donor in good health (CMV status not recorded). Some clones in this sample may be carry-over from other donors' samples. The chain links TRBV14 with TRBJ2-3; the D gene is possibly TRBD1, with 6 bases matching. Material: cultured CD8+ T cells from PBMCs, obtained from culture after CMV antigen stimulation. Here is the DNA: TGTGCCAGCAGCCCCCCCTCTTGGGACACCCTTTTAGAAGATACGCAGTATTTT. This encodes CASSPPSWDTLLEDTQYF. With the portions outside the CDR3 filled from the reference TRBV14 and TRBJ2-3 genes, the complete variable region becomes EAGVTQFPSHSVIEKGQTVTLRCDPISGHDNLYWYRRVMGKEIKFLLHFVKESKQDESGMPNNRFLAERTGGTYSTLKVQPAELEDSGVYFCASSPPSWDTLLEDTQYFGPGTRLTVL.